The clone carrying this T cell receptor (beta chain) has only one observation. This specimen comes from a study of blood T cell repertoires in COVID-19. Study as a whole: The samples span acute and convalescent COVID-19 from the United States, Italy and Spain. PBMCs, B-cell-depleted T cells, or T cells provided the cDNA or gDNA that made up the material.

This CDR3 contains 11 residues. CDR1 and CDR2 from the germline V gene are SEHNR and FQNEAQ (reference sequence). Trimming left V 5 bases short and J 7 bases short, with 9 bases between. Original analysis: Amplification with reference gene primers provided the estimates of nucleated cell counts. Libraries were prepared by immunoSEQ multiplex PCR; TCRdb keeps only in-frame clonotypes and omits some of them. The V and J calls and the clone size are those of that table, but D and trimming were determined from the DNA. Of roughly 200,000 clones detected, roughly 89% appear once; the ten largest clones hold about 6.7%.

The receptor comes from a man aged 40-55 years with acute or convalescent COVID-19. The sequenced sample consisted of peripheral blood. The rearrangement uses TRBV7-9 and TRBJ2-7; D uncertain. This CDR3 is CASSREWEQYF. CDR3 in DNA: TGTGCCAGCAGCAGAGAATGGGAGCAGTACTTC.